The clone carrying this TCR beta chain was seen repeatedly, ten times or more. As yet, its antigen is unknown. Graves' hyperthyroidism was deemed stable absent ophthalmopathy progression within 18 months. Pregnant or lactating patients were excluded, as were those with uncontrolled infection or other autoimmune disease. RNA transcripts provided the source from which TCR beta CDR3 regions were amplified. The primer set for the first-round RT-PCR of the TCR CDR3 was HTBI. TCRdb called the multiplex PCR reads again in MiXCR, with one record for every CDR3 protein. The sample lists about 590,000 distinct CDR3 sequences, 15% to 18% seen once, with about 7% in the top ten. These data originate in a study of T cells in Graves' hyperthyroidism and ophthalmopathy. In the study overall: The authors collected peripheral blood at initial diagnosis, before any treatment. Study results and limitations: Separating ophthalmopathy from stable hyperthyroidism was achieved by a 13 V-J model.

Germline V gene lookup returns CDR1 SQVTM and CDR2 ANQGSEA. After removal of 6 bases from V and 0 bases from J, the junction contained 5 bases not matched to a gene. This CDR3 is built from 14 residues. J is TRBJ1-3 and V is TRBV29-1; 7 bases line up with TRBD1. This clonotype originated in a woman aged 25-40 years with Graves' hyperthyroidism. The sequencing input was blood. CDR3 sequence (DNA): TGCAGCGTGGGACAGACTGACTCTGGAAACACCATATATTTT. Its translation is CSVGQTDSGNTIYF.